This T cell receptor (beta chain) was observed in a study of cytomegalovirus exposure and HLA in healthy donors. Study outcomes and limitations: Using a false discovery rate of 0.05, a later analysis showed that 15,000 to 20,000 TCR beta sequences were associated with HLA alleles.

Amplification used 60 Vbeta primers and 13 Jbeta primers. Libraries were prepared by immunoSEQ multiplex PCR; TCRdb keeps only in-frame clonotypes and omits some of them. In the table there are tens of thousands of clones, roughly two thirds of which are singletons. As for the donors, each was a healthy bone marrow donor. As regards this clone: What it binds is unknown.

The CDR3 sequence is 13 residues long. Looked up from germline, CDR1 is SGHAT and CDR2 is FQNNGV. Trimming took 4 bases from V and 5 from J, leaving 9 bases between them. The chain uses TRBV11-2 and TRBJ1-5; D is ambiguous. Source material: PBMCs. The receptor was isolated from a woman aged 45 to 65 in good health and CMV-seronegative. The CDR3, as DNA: TGTGCCAGCAGCTCGGGAACCCATCAGCCCCAGCATTTT. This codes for CASSSGTHQPQHF.